The next 26 T cell receptor beta chains were all read from a single sample in a study of beta chain features in type 1 diabetes. Sequenced material consisted of expressed TCRB transcripts (all of the isolated RNA was reverse transcribed). Profiled with immunoSEQ multiplex PCR; TCRdb holds only in-frame clones, not every one. This sample has approximately 170,000 clones, with over 7.5% found just once. Input material: central memory CD4+ T cells from blood. Source of these receptors: a woman under 30 in good health.

The chain has TRBV10-3 and TRBJ1-2, with 8 positions matching TRBD1. The V gene end was trimmed by 8 bases and the J gene end by 0 bases; junction bases not matched to a gene: 11. This CDR3 is 16 amino acids long. Germline lookup yields CDR1 ENHRY and CDR2 SYGVKD. CDR3 protein: CAIRVYGQGPNYGYTF. The DNA of the CDR3 is TGTGCCATCCGAGTCTACGGACAGGGACCTAACTATGGCTACACCTTC.

This chain joins TRBV14 and TRBJ1-6, with 8 bases identical to TRBD1. This CDR3 comprises 17 residues. With V trimmed by 0 bases and J by 7 bases, 8 bases remained unmatched. From germline, CDR1 is SGHDN and CDR2 FVKESK. In DNA form, the CDR3 reads TGTGCCAGCAGCCAAGATGGTCAGGGGGCCTGGAATTCACCCCTCCACTTT. Amino acids: CASSQDGQGAWNSPLHF.

This clone turned up a few times. The V call is TRBV4-2, the J call TRBJ2-7, with 7 bases aligning to TRBD2. Germline assignment: CDR1 LGHNA and CDR2 YNFKEQ. The CDR3 is 16 residues long. The V gene end was trimmed by 1 base and the J gene end by 2 bases; junction bases not matched to a gene: 8. CDR3 protein: CASSQGGGRPPYEQYF. The CDR3 coding sequence is TGTGCCAGCAGCCAAGGGGGAGGGAGGCCCCCCTACGAGCAGTACTTC.

This chain links TRBV7-2 with TRBJ1-2; D is uncertain. Trimming cost V 7 bases and J 3 bases, with 18 bases left between them. The CDR3 spans 15 residues. CDR1 is SGHTA and CDR2 is FQGNSA in the germline V gene. CDR3 in amino acids: CASILNSGSDYGYTF. CDR3 coding DNA: TGTGCCAGCATATTAAATTCCGGGTCCGACTATGGCTACACCTTC.

CDR3 nucleotides: TGTGCGAGTCTGGACTATAGCAATCAGCCCCAGCATTTT. It encodes CASLDYSNQPQHF. J is TRBJ1-5 and V is TRBV6-1; D gene unclear. This CDR3 region has 13 residues. Germline lookup yields CDR1 MNHNS and CDR2 SASEGT.

The sample holds a few counts of this clone. Different DNA sequences within this sample yield the same CDR3. This chain uses TRBV9 with TRBJ1-1; no firm D call. The germline V and J ends were trimmed by 0 bases and 1 base, with 4 bases remaining between them. This CDR3 has 13 residues. CDR1 SGDLS and CDR2 YYNGEE come from the germline V gene. In DNA, the CDR3 is TGTGCCAGCAGCGTAGGGAGGAACACTGAAGCTTTCTTT. Its translation: CASSVGRNTEAFF.

This rearrangement joins TRBV27 to TRBJ2-1; TRBD1 is a possible D gene (5 bases). The CDR3 consists of 11 residues. V lost 6 bases to trimming and J lost 9 bases, with 9 bases between them. Looked up from germline, CDR1 is MNHEY and CDR2 is SMNVEV (reference sequence). The CDR3 spells CASSQGIEQFF. Written as DNA, the CDR3 is TGTGCCAGCAGCCAGGGAATTGAGCAGTTCTTC.

This clone has a handful of counts. V is TRBV7-9 and J is TRBJ1-1, with D perhaps TRBD1 (6 bases). The CDR3 is made up of 14 amino acids. CDR1 is SEHNR, CDR2 FQNEAQ, per germline (reference sequence). The germline V and J ends were trimmed by 5 bases and 0 bases, with 10 bases remaining between them. The CDR3 DNA sequence: TGTGCCAGCAGCCCCTGGACAGTGAACACTGAAGCTTTCTTT. Its translation: CASSPWTVNTEAFF.

This chain connects TRBV28 to TRBJ2-1; 10 nucleotides align to TRBD1. V gave up 5 bases and J gave up 4 bases; unmatched junction bases: 5. There are 15 residues in the CDR3. In germline, CDR1 is MDHEN, CDR2 SYDVKM. The CDR3 here is CASSAGTGVYNEQFF. CDR3 sequence (DNA): TGTGCCAGCAGTGCCGGGACAGGGGTTTACAATGAGCAGTTCTTC.

The V gene is TRBV4-3, the J gene TRBJ2-1; 11 bases line up with TRBD2. The CDR3 runs to 16 residues. V lost 0 bases, J lost 9 bases, and 7 bases stayed unmatched. CDR1 and CDR2 from the germline V gene are LGHNA and YSLEER. The CDR3 protein is CASSQELAGGRGEQFF. In DNA form, the CDR3 reads TGCGCCAGCAGCCAAGAATTAGCGGGGGGGCGAGGTGAGCAGTTCTTC.

This clone was counted only a few times. The chain joins TRBV9 to TRBJ2-4, with 12 bases lining up with TRBD1. CDR1 is SGDLS, CDR2 YYNGEE, per germline. After removal of 4 bases from V and 2 bases from J, the junction contained 7 bases not matched to a gene. The CDR3 is 17 amino acids. The CDR3 here is CASSPGTGGQSKNIQYF. The CDR3 DNA sequence: TGTGCCAGCAGCCCCGGGACAGGGGGCCAGTCCAAAAACATTCAGTACTTC.

The chain uses TRBV15 and TRBJ2-5, with a possible D match to TRBD1 (6 bases). V dropped 1 base and J dropped 2 bases, with 11 bases sitting between them. The CDR3 covers 15 residues. CDR1 is LNHNV, CDR2 YYDKDF, per germline (reference sequence). In DNA, the CDR3 is TGTGCCACCAGCAGAGCTCAACAGGGTCAAGAGACCCAGTACTTC. Encoded protein: CATSRAQQGQETQYF.

This sequence joins TRBV14 and TRBJ1-1; TRBD1 matches 8 bases. V gave up 1 base and J gave up 8 bases; unmatched junction bases: 9. CDR3 length equals 15 residues. Germline loops: CDR1 SGHDN, CDR2 FVKESK. The CDR3 spells CASSQGVNRGAEAFF. CDR3 DNA: TGTGCCAGCAGCCAAGGGGTCAACAGGGGGGCGGAAGCTTTCTTT.

This clone was picked up a small number of times. The V call is TRBV5-1, the J call TRBJ2-7; D call uncertain. Germline V gene sequence: CDR1 SGHRS, CDR2 YFSETQ. The CDR3 length is 11 residues. Between the trimmed V and J ends, which lost 4 bases and 7 bases, there was a span of 9 bases. CDR3 in DNA: TGCGCCAGCAGCCCTGTGCGGGAGCAGTACTTC. Protein sequence: CASSPVREQYF.

This chain links TRBV5-1 with TRBJ2-1; possibly TRBD1 for D (7 bases). The germline V gene has CDR1 SGHRS and CDR2 YFSETQ. Deletions cut 3 bases from V and 8 bases from J, with 18 bases between. The CDR3 extends over 15 amino acids. CDR3 amino acids: CASSSIRGEGDEQFF. The CDR3 coding sequence is TGCGCCAGCAGCTCTATCAGGGGGGAAGGGGATGAGCAGTTCTTC.

This clone has only a few counts. The genes are TRBV30 and TRBJ2-5, with 10 bases that match TRBD2. CDR1 GTSNPN and CDR2 SVGIG come from the germline V gene (reference sequence). After removal of 3 bases from V and 2 bases from J, the junction contained 3 bases not matched to a gene. The CDR3 runs to 14 residues. CDR3 DNA: TGTGCCTGGAGCGGTAGCGGGGGGCAAGAGACCCAGTACTTC. Translated: CAWSGSGGQETQYF.

The CDR3 loop reads CAISEEGAGEQFF. CDR3 DNA: TGTGCCATCAGTGAGGAGGGGGCGGGTGAGCAGTTCTTC. This rearrangement joins TRBV10-3 to TRBJ2-1; 7 nucleotides match TRBD1. The CDR3 runs to 13 residues. Germline V CDR1 and CDR2: ENHRY, SYGVKD. The V segment lost 2 bases and the J segment 9 bases; nucleotides outside the gene matches: 4.

This clone was counted between two and nine times. The chain is built from TRBV5-4 and TRBJ2-3; 14 bases align to TRBD2. Looked up from germline, CDR1 is SGHNT and CDR2 is YYREEE (reference sequence). This CDR3 spans 16 amino acids. V gave up 4 bases and J gave up 0 bases; unmatched junction bases: 1. Here the CDR3 reads CASSGTSGGSTDTQYF. CDR3 DNA sequence: TGTGCCAGCAGCGGGACTAGCGGGGGCAGCACAGATACGCAGTATTTT. Variable domain in full (rest from reference TRBV5-4 and TRBJ2-3): ETGVTQSPTHLIKTRGQQVTLRCSSQSGHNTVSWYQQALGQGPQFIFQYYREEENGRGNFPPRFSGLQFPNYSSELNVNALELDDSALYLCASSGTSGGSTDTQYFGPGTRLTVL.

This chain joins TRBV5-6 and TRBJ2-5; no firm D call. The V end lost 2 bases, the J end lost 2 bases, and 10 bases lay between the germline ends. CDR3 size: 14 residues. In germline, CDR1 is SGHDT, CDR2 YYEEEE. The CDR3 coding sequence is TGTGCCAGCAGCTTCGTGGGCAAACAAGAGACCCAGTACTTC. This gives the protein CASSFVGKQETQYF.

This clone has a handful of counts. The V and J genes are TRBV25-1 and TRBJ2-7; 13 bases agree with TRBD2. This CDR3 has 15 residues. Looked up from germline, CDR1 is MGHDK and CDR2 is SYGVNS. V lost 4 bases and J lost 4; bases outside the gene matches: 4. Written as DNA, the CDR3 is TGTGCCAGCAGTGGGACTAGCGGGGGTGAATACGAGCAGTACTTC. Encoded protein: CASSGTSGGEYEQYF.

V gene TRBV6-6 combines with J gene TRBJ1-2, with 7 nucleotides matching TRBD1. This CDR3 is 14 amino acids long. In germline, CDR1 is MNHNY, CDR2 SVGAGI (reference sequence). The ends lost 1 base at V and 4 bases at J; junction bases unmatched: 3. The CDR3 spells CASSYLGQSYGYTF. The DNA of the CDR3 is TGTGCCAGCAGTTACTTGGGACAGAGCTATGGCTACACCTTC.

The chain employs TRBV7-3 and TRBJ2-7; 8 nucleotides line up with TRBD2. The CDR3 length is 16 residues. V dropped 5 bases and J dropped 3; count of bases not matched to a gene: 12. Germline loops: CDR1 SGHTA, CDR2 FQGTGA. CDR3 amino acids: CASSPHGGAVNYEQYF. CDR3 DNA: TGTGCCAGCAGCCCCCACGGGGGGGCAGTTAACTACGAGCAGTACTTC.

This clone was seen more than once but under ten times. The CDR3 region has the DNA TGTGCCAGCAGCCAAGGAGTCTTCGGACAGGATAACTATGGCTACACCTTC. Translated, it gives CASSQGVFGQDNYGYTF. The chain recombines TRBV4-2 with TRBJ1-2, with 7 bases fitting TRBD1. Germline V gives CDR1 LGHNA, CDR2 YNFKEQ. The V and J ends lost 1 base and 1 base, in that order; junction bases with no gene match: 9. This CDR3 spans 17 amino acids.

This clone was counted between two and nine times. The chain employs TRBV7-3 and TRBJ2-7, with D tentatively TRBD2 (6 bases). CDR3 size: 14 residues. Germline-derived CDR1 and CDR2 are SGHTA and FQGTGA. V was trimmed by 5 bases and J by 2 bases, leaving 13 bases between them. CDR3 coding DNA: TGTGCCAGCAGCCCCGGCGGGGATACCTACGAGCAGTACTTC. Protein sequence: CASSPGGDTYEQYF.

The chain couples TRBV4-2 to TRBJ2-2, with TRBD1 matching over 10 bases. V dropped 4 bases and J dropped 6; count of bases not matched to a gene: 11. The CDR3 covers 17 residues. Germline CDR1 LGHNA, CDR2 YNFKEQ. The CDR3 is CASSRVRQGAVSGELFF. CDR3 coding DNA: TGTGCCAGCAGCCGGGTCAGACAGGGGGCCGTATCCGGGGAGCTGTTTTTT.

This clone was seen more than once but under ten times. The rearrangement uses TRBV7-9 and TRBJ2-4; D may be TRBD1 (5 bases). V was cut by 5 bases and J by 4 bases, with 9 bases left in between. The CDR3 extends over 13 amino acids. Germline V gene sequence: CDR1 SEHNR, CDR2 FQNEAQ (reference sequence). The CDR3 is CASSRGLKNIQYF. The CDR3 DNA is TGTGCCAGCAGCAGGGGATTAAAAAACATTCAGTACTTC.